Listed below are T cell receptor beta chains from one sample, sequenced in a study of shared clonotypes between healthy human individuals. The protocol was immunoSEQ multiplex PCR, while the TCRdb copy is restricted to in-frame clones and leaves out a portion. Altogether 2 million to 3 million clones are present, roughly 93% being singletons, with the ten largest covering approximately 0.37%. Sequencing was done on a sample of naive CD4+ T cells from PBMCs. The receptors stem from a man aged 18 to 29 in good health. Some clones in this sample may be carry-over from other donors' samples. CDR3s include the opening cysteine and the closing phenylalanine or tryptophan. The D gene is left open where the match is weak. Some rows mark clone size as missing; the rest say once, few, many or name a class of expanded clone.

D gene,clone size,J gene,V gene,CDR3 DNA,CDR3 protein
NA,once,TRBJ1-1,TRBV28,TGTGCCAGCAGGCTGTATAGGACGGTGAACACTGAAGCTTTCTTT,CASRLYRTVNTEAFF
NA,once,TRBJ2-1,TRBV4-1,TGCGCCAGCAGCCAAGAATTCCAGGGGTACAATGAGCAGTTCTTC,CASSQEFQGYNEQFF
NA,NA,TRBJ2-6,TRBV5-4,TGTGCCAGCAGCTTGGGAATTTACGAGTCTGGGGCCAACGTCCTGACTTTC,CASSLGIYESGANVLTF
NA,NA,TRBJ1-3,TRBV13,TGTGCCAGCAGCTTACTCCAGGGAGGAAACACCATATATTTT,CASSLLQGGNTIYF
TRBD1,NA,TRBJ2-7,TRBV7-8,TGTGCCAGCAGCTTAGCGGGGACAGGGGGACGAGGGGAGCAGTACTTC,CASSLAGTGGRGEQYF
TRBD1,NA,TRBJ2-2,TRBV6-1,TGTGCCAGCAGCCGACAGGGGGCGAACGGGGAGCTGTTTTTT,CASSRQGANGELFF
TRBD2,NA,TRBJ2-3,TRBV15,TGTGCCACCACCCTTGCGGTAGCGGGGTACACAGATACGCAGTATTTT,CATTLAVAGYTDTQYF
TRBD1,NA,TRBJ2-7,TRBV7-3,TGTGCCAGCAGCCCCCGGACAGGGACCGAGCAGTACTTC,CASSPRTGTEQYF
NA,NA,TRBJ1-2,TRBV2,TGTGCCAGCAGTGATAATCAAAACTTACGCTACACCTTC,CASSDNQNLRYTF
TRBD1,NA,TRBJ2-3,TRBV6-1,TGTGCCAGCAGTGTTAGAGACAGGGAGAAAGATACGCAGTATTTT,CASSVRDREKDTQYF
NA,NA,TRBJ2-3,TRBV7-9,TGTGCCAGCAGCTCACTCCGTGGAGGGCGCACAGATACGCAGTATTTT,CASSSLRGGRTDTQYF
TRBD1,NA,TRBJ1-2,TRBV7-2,TGTGCCAGCATCTCAGCAGGGGGCCGAGGCTACACCTTC,CASISAGGRGYTF
TRBD2,NA,TRBJ2-5,TRBV6-4,TGTGCCAGCAGTCCGACTAGCGGGAGGGGAGAGACCCAGTACTTC,CASSPTSGRGETQYF
NA,NA,TRBJ2-3,TRBV5-6,TGTGCCAGCAGCCTCCTCGAGGCGAGCGGGTACACAGATACGCAGTATTTT,CASSLLEASGYTDTQYF
NA,NA,TRBJ1-2,TRBV6-1,TGTGCCAGCAGTGAAGAATTGGGTTCTAACTATGGCTACACCTTC,CASSEELGSNYGYTF
NA,NA,TRBJ2-2,TRBV4-3,TGCGCCAGCAGCCCCGTTTCCGGGCGGGAAGACACCGGGGAGCTGTTTTTT,CASSPVSGREDTGELFF
NA,once,TRBJ2-3,TRBV7-9,TGTGCCAGCAGCTTATCAGGCACAGATACGCAGTATTTT,CASSLSGTDTQYF
TRBD1,NA,TRBJ2-6,TRBV9,TGTGCCAGCAGCCCCAGGACAGGAGTCTCCTCTGGGGCCAACGTCCTGACTTTC,CASSPRTGVSSGANVLTF
NA,NA,TRBJ2-6,TRBV9,TGTGCCAGCAGCGTAGCCCCCTCTGGGGCCAACGTCCTGACTTTC,CASSVAPSGANVLTF
NA,NA,TRBJ2-7,TRBV7-9,TGTGCCAGCAGCCGACCCCGGGACGGGGACGGCTACGAGCAGTACTTC,CASSRPRDGDGYEQYF
TRBD1,NA,TRBJ2-7,TRBV6-6,TGTGCCAGCTTCCTTGGACAGGGAGCGTACGAGCAGTACTTC,CASFLGQGAYEQYF
TRBD1,NA,TRBJ2-7,TRBV27,TGTGCCAGCAGCGCCGGGACAGGGGGGATTTACGAGCAGTACTTC,CASSAGTGGIYEQYF
TRBD1,NA,TRBJ2-3,TRBV11-3,TGTGCCAGCAGTCCAAAAACAGGGGCTCGTGGAGATACGCAGTATTTT,CASSPKTGARGDTQYF
TRBD2,NA,TRBJ2-3,TRBV13,TGTGCCAGCAGGATAGCGGGAGGCACAGATACGCAGTATTTT,CASRIAGGTDTQYF
NA,NA,TRBJ2-7,TRBV11-1,TGTGCCAGCAGCTTAGAGCCACGATACGAGCAGTACTTC,CASSLEPRYEQYF
NA,NA,TRBJ1-3,TRBV5-1,TGCGCCAGCAGCCATGACGGAAACTCTGGAAACACCATATATTTT,CASSHDGNSGNTIYF
NA,NA,TRBJ1-2,TRBV5-1,TGCGCCAGCAGCTTGTTGAAGGGAGGCTATGGCTACACCTTC,CASSLLKGGYGYTF
NA,NA,TRBJ2-3,TRBV7-8,TGTGCCAGCAGCCATCTAGTCACAGGAAAGTCAGCCACAGATACGCAGTATTTT,CASSHLVTGKSATDTQYF
TRBD1,once,TRBJ1-3,TRBV5-4,TGTGCCAGCAGCCCGGGGACAGGGCGAAACTCTGGAAACACCATATATTTT,CASSPGTGRNSGNTIYF
NA,NA,TRBJ2-5,TRBV19,TGTGCCTCCCAGGAAGGGACCTTCCAAGAGACCCAGTACTTC,CASQEGTFQETQYF